This TCR beta chain was observed in a study of radiotherapy plus CTLA-4 blockade in lung cancer. Points on this clone: Antigen specificity is unknown.

General study results and limits: Interferon-beta and early blood T cell clone dynamics reportedly predicted response best.

Germline CDR1 and CDR2: MNHEY and SMNVEV (reference sequence). The CDR3 is made up of 17 amino acids. Trimming stripped 2 bases from V and 0 bases from J, with 16 bases between. Libraries were prepared by immunoSEQ multiplex PCR; TCRdb keeps only in-frame clonotypes and omits some of them. This table holds tens of thousands of clones, 72% found once. The clonotype originates from a human donor with non-small cell lung cancer who had stable disease on radiotherapy plus ipilimumab. The rearrangement joins TRBV27 to TRBJ2-5; D might be TRBD2 (5 bases). Sample: peripheral blood, taken from a patient treated with radiotherapy plus ipilimumab. The CDR3 spells CASSLRAGVPNQETQYF. CDR3 DNA sequence: TGTGCCAGCAGTTTAAGGGCCGGGGTTCCCAACCAAGAGACCCAGTACTTC.